Shown below are 2 T cell receptor beta chains from a single sample sequenced in a study of shared clonotypes between healthy human individuals. Clones were read by immunoSEQ multiplex PCR, and TCRdb kept only the in-frame ones, dropping some. The data contain roughly 2.6 million clones, around 90% of them singletons. The source material was naive CD4+ T cells sorted from blood. Regarding subset: CD45RA+ positively selected. These receptors all stem from a man aged 18 to 29 in good health.

The chain has TRBV27 and TRBJ2-3; 7 bases line up with TRBD1. The CDR3 has 16 residues. Germline CDR1 and CDR2: MNHEY and SMNVEV (reference sequence). With 5 bases clipped from V and 2 bases from J, the junction kept 10 bases outside the gene matches. Here the CDR3 DNA reads TGTGCCAGCAGTCCCGCCGACAGGGCTTACACAGATACGCAGTATTTT. It codes for CASSPADRAYTDTQYF.

This sequence joins TRBV6-6 and TRBJ2-3; no clear D. Germline V gene data show CDR1 as MNHNY and CDR2 as SVGAGI (reference sequence). The CDR3 runs to 14 residues. Trimming took 7 bases from V and 1 from J, leaving 12 bases between them. CDR3 residues: CASKHPSGTDTQYF. The CDR3 nucleotides read TGTGCCAGCAAGCATCCGAGCGGCACAGATACGCAGTATTTT.